A single sample gave rise to the 20 T cell receptor beta chains below, sequenced in a study of T cell clonality in common variable immunodeficiency. Profiled with immunoSEQ multiplex PCR; TCRdb holds only in-frame clones, not every one. Altogether some 52,000 clones were found in the sample, and no singletons occur. The sequencing sample was made of peripheral blood mononuclear cells. These receptors originate from a person between 18 and 70 years old in good health.

This clone has only a few counts. The CDR3 end falls 3 residues outside the read, so it is completed with the germline J gene. V gene TRBV2 combines with J gene TRBJ2-3, with a tentative D call TRBD1 (6 bases). Germline loops: CDR1 SNHLY, CDR2 FYNNEI. There are 17 residues in the CDR3. The CDR3 DNA, read in part, is TGTGCCAGCATTTTAGGCCCTGGTGCAGGGGACCAAGAGACG. Its protein product is CASILGPGAGDQET. The CDR3 reads in full as CASILGPGAGDQETQYF.

This clone came up many times. The sequenced fragment ends 3 residues before the CDR3 boundary, so the rest is inferred from the germline J gene. V and J are TRBV5-1 and TRBJ1-3, with 12 bases identical to TRBD1. Germline CDR1 reads SGHRS; CDR2 reads YFSETQ. The length of the CDR3 is 17 residues. The V gene end was trimmed by 2 bases and the J gene end by 3 bases; junction bases not matched to a gene: 6. CDR3 bases read: TGCGCCAGCAGCTTTATGGGGACAGGGGGCAATGGAAACACC. Its translation is CASSFMGTGGNGNT. The complete CDR3 reads CASSFMGTGGNGNTIYF.

With regard to this clone: The DNA ends 3 residues before the CDR3 does, and the rest of the CDR3 is filled in from the germline J gene. The chain links TRBV7-9 to TRBJ1-4; a possible D gene is TRBD1 (6 bases). The V gene's germline CDR1 is SEHNR and CDR2 FQNEAQ (reference sequence). The CDR3 is 15 amino acids. CDR3 bases read: TGTGCCAGCAGCTTCCAAGACAGGCCGGGGTCACCA. This encodes CASSFQDRPGSP. In full, the CDR3 is CASSFQDRPGSPLFF.

This clone has a count of ten or more. The read stops 3 residues short of the end of the CDR3; the missing end is completed from the germline J gene. The chain recombines TRBV29-1 with TRBJ2-5; TRBD1 might be the D (5 bases). Trimming took off 6 bases at V and 1 base at J, with 18 bases between the two ends. The germline V gene has CDR1 SQVTM and CDR2 ANQGSEA. The CDR3 consists of 15 residues. CDR3 DNA (partial): TGCAGCGTCGTAAAGGGGAATTCGCCCCAAGAGACC. It specifies CSVVKGNSPQET. The CDR3 in its entirety is CSVVKGNSPQETQYF.

In this sample, this clone turned up a few times. The CDR3 extends 3 residues past the end of the read, so its final part is completed from the germline J gene. This sequence joins TRBV20-1 and TRBJ1-3, with 7 bases aligning to TRBD1. V trimming: 1 base; J trimming: 1 base; junction bases outside the gene matches: 4. This CDR3 is 15 amino acids long. The germline V gene has CDR1 DFQATT and CDR2 SNEGSKA (reference sequence). The covered CDR3 bases are TGCAGTGCTAGAGGCGGGACAGCGTCTGGAAACACC. Translating gives CSARGGTASGNT. The whole CDR3 sequence is CSARGGTASGNTIYF.

This clone was seen a handful of times. Given a much more abundant clone one base away, this may be a read error. The read terminates 3 residues before the CDR3 end, so the remaining end is supplied by the germline J gene. The chain combines TRBV30 with TRBJ1-4; perhaps TRBD1 as D (5 bases). This CDR3 region has 17 residues. CDR1 is GTSNPN and CDR2 is SVGIG in the germline V gene (reference sequence). The CDR3 bases that were read are TGTGCCTGGAGTCCTACCTTCCAGGGTTCTGGGGCCAACGTA. This encodes CAWSPTFQGSGANV. The whole CDR3 sequence reads CAWSPTFQGSGANVLFF.

Ten or more counts support this clone. The CDR3 is CSARTSGGTDTQYF. The covered CDR3 bases are TGCAGTGCCCGGACTAGCGGGGGCACAGATACG. This chain links TRBV20-1 with TRBJ2-3, with 12 nucleotides matching TRBD2. Read coverage stops 3 residues before the CDR3 terminus; the germline J gene supplies the remainder. CDR3 size: 14 residues. Germline V gene lookup returns CDR1 DFQATT and CDR2 SNEGSKA (reference sequence). The junction had 2 bases not matched to a gene; V was cut back by 6 bases and J by 1 base.

This clone was counted many times. The read comes to an end 3 residues before the CDR3 does, leaving the germline J gene to fill in the end. The chain has TRBV7-3 and TRBJ2-1, with 11 nucleotides matching TRBD2. Trimming took 2 bases from V and 4 from J; bases not matched to a gene: 4. Germline CDR1 and CDR2: SGHTA and FQGTGA. The CDR3 is 16 amino acids. The DNA read from the CDR3 is TGTGCCAGCAGCTTAGTAGCGGGAGGGGTTTACAATGAG. Translating it yields CASSLVAGGVYNE. The whole CDR3 sequence reads CASSLVAGGVYNEQFF.

This clone was seen repeatedly, ten times or more. The CDR3 DNA, read in part, is TGTGCCTGGAGTTTTCAGACTAGCGGGGAG. Protein product: CAWSFQTSGE. The entire CDR3 is CAWSFQTSGELFF. The chain uses TRBV30 and TRBJ2-2; the D gene is possibly TRBD2 (6 bases). The read ends 3 residues before the CDR3 terminus; that terminus is restored from the germline J gene. The CDR3 is 13 residues long. Trimming removed 2 bases at V and 7 bases at J, with 11 bases between. Germline lookup yields CDR1 GTSNPN and CDR2 SVGIG (reference sequence).

This clone was picked up a small number of times. The read terminates 3 residues ahead of where the CDR3 ends, so the germline J gene completes it. This sequence joins TRBV20-1 and TRBJ1-1; TRBD1 aligns across 8 bases. CDR1 DFQATT and CDR2 SNEGSKA come from the germline V gene (reference sequence). After removal of 1 base from V and 1 base from J, the junction contained 11 bases not matched to a gene. The CDR3 totals 17 residues. Partial CDR3 DNA: TGCAGTGCTAGAGCAATGGACAGGGCAACGACGAACACTGAA. Translated: CSARAMDRATTNTE. The whole CDR3 region reads CSARAMDRATTNTEAFF.

This clone has ten or more counts. Read data end 3 residues before the CDR3 end; the end is taken from the germline J gene. J is TRBJ2-7 and V is TRBV11-2; TRBD1 matches at 7 bases. CDR1 and CDR2 from the germline V gene are SGHAT and FQNNGV. The CDR3 length is 14 residues. V shed 3 bases, J shed 2 bases, and the junction held 4 bases outside the gene matches. The CDR3 spells CASSFWDRPYEQYF. The covered CDR3 bases are TGTGCCAGCAGCTTCTGGGACAGACCCTACGAG.

In this sample, this clone turned up a few times. The read ends 3 residues early relative to the CDR3; the germline J gene fills the gap. The V and J genes are TRBV6-1 and TRBJ1-2; TRBD1 matches at 9 bases. Germline loops: CDR1 MNHNS, CDR2 SASEGT. This CDR3 contains 15 residues. CDR3 DNA, as far as it was read: TGTGCCAGCAGTGAAGAAGGGACAGGGCGAAATGAC. Its protein is CASSEEGTGRND. The entire CDR3 is CASSEEGTGRNDYTF.

This clone has at least ten counts. Read data end 3 residues before the CDR3 end; the end is taken from the germline J gene. The V and J genes are TRBV18 and TRBJ2-2; D possibly corresponds to TRBD1 (6 bases). The V gene's germline CDR1 is KGHSH and CDR2 LQKENI. This CDR3 region has 17 residues. V was shortened by 3 bases and J by 3 bases, with 17 bases between the two germline ends. The CDR3 DNA, read in part, is TGTGCCAGCTCACCCTTACGCCAGACAGGTCACACCGGGGAG. This encodes CASSPLRQTGHTGE. The whole CDR3 protein reads CASSPLRQTGHTGELFF.

In this sample, this clone turned up many times. Read coverage stops 3 residues before the CDR3 terminus; the germline J gene supplies the remainder. The chain combines TRBV2 with TRBJ1-5, with D perhaps matching TRBD1 (6 bases). V lost 4 bases to trimming and J lost 1 base, with 8 bases between them. Germline values: CDR1 SNHLY, CDR2 FYNNEI. The CDR3 contains 14 residues. CDR3 sequence: CASSGGGSNQPQHF. The DNA read from the CDR3 is TGTGCCAGCAGTGGAGGGGGAAGCAATCAGCCC.

At least ten counts were recorded for this clone. Read coverage stops 3 residues before the CDR3 terminus; the germline J gene supplies the remainder. J is TRBJ2-7 and V is TRBV5-1; 12 nucleotides match TRBD1. CDR3 length: 15 amino acids. Germline V gives CDR1 SGHRS, CDR2 YFSETQ. After removal of 4 bases from V and 3 bases from J, the junction contained 5 bases not matched to a gene. The CDR3 sequence is CASSPGTGGIYEQYF. Incomplete CDR3 DNA: TGCGCCAGCAGCCCCGGGACAGGGGGCATCTACGAG.

The CDR3 sequence is CASSIGTGSYGYTF. Partial CDR3 DNA: TGTGCCAGTAGTATAGGGACAGGGAGTTATGGC. The chain carries TRBV19 and TRBJ1-2; 8 bases map to TRBD1. The CDR3 extends 3 residues past the end of the read, so its final part is completed from the germline J gene. The CDR3 has 14 amino acids. V lost 1 base and J lost 5; bases outside the gene matches: 3. CDR1 LNHDA and CDR2 SQIVND come from the germline V gene (reference sequence).

There are many counts of this clone. The DNA ends 3 residues before the CDR3 does, and the rest of the CDR3 is filled in from the germline J gene. The rearrangement links TRBV29-1 to TRBJ1-1; D not certain. Germline V gene data show CDR1 as SQVTM and CDR2 as ANQGSEA. V dropped 4 bases and J dropped 5 bases, with 8 bases sitting between them. This CDR3 has 11 amino acids. This chain's CDR3 is CSVVLGTEAFF. Incomplete CDR3 DNA: TGCAGCGTTGTGTTAGGGACTGAA. Based on the CDR3 plus reference TRBV29-1 and TRBJ1-1, the full variable domain is SAVISQKPSRDICQRGTSLTIQCQVDSQVTMMFWYRQQPGQSLTLIATANQGSEATYESGFVIDKFPISRPNLTFSTLTVSNMSPEDSSIYLCSVVLGTEAFFGQGTRLTVV.

This clone came up a few times. The CDR3 extends 3 residues past the end of the read, so its final part is completed from the germline J gene. The chain carries TRBV7-9 and TRBJ1-2, with 9 positions matching TRBD1. CDR1 SEHNR and CDR2 FQNEAQ come from the germline V gene (reference sequence). The CDR3 length is 14 residues. The CDR3 region is CASSLTGGVNDYTF. Partial CDR3 DNA: TGTGCCAGCAGCTTAACAGGGGGCGTCAACGAC.

Notes on this clone: Read sequence stops 3 residues before the CDR3 end, and the germline J gene provides the missing end. The genes are TRBV2 and TRBJ1-2, with D tentatively TRBD1 (6 bases). Germline CDR1 is SNHLY and CDR2 is FYNNEI. There are 12 residues in the CDR3. The CDR3 loop reads CATLGGRKTYTF. The CDR3 bases that were read are TGTGCCACGCTGGGGGGGCGGAAGACC.

At least ten counts were recorded for this clone. The read halts 3 residues ahead of the CDR3 end, with the missing end drawn from the germline J gene. V is TRBV2 and J is TRBJ2-3, with a weak D call TRBD2 (5 bases). Per the germline V gene, CDR1 is SNHLY and CDR2 is FYNNEI. With 0 bases removed from V and 3 bases from J, the gap between germline ends came to 13 bases. CDR3 size: 16 residues. Incomplete CDR3 DNA: TGTGCCAGCAGTGAAGCCTTGACCGGCGGGACAGATACG. This gives the protein CASSEALTGGTDT. The CDR3, in full, reads CASSEALTGGTDTQYF.